This T cell receptor beta chain emerged from a study of blood T cell repertoires in COVID-19. Study-wide background: Samples of COVID-19 (acute and convalescent) were obtained from the United States, Italy and Spain. T cells, B-cell-depleted T cells, or PBMCs provided the cDNA or gDNA that served as material.

In the original analysis: Researchers report that nucleated cell counts were estimated from reference gene primer amplification. Profiled with immunoSEQ multiplex PCR; TCRdb holds only in-frame clones, not every one. The V and J calls and clone size are taken from that table; D and trimming were inferred from the DNA. The table includes more than 150,000 clones, approximately 88% detected once. Per the germline V gene, CDR1 is KGHSH and CDR2 is LQKENI. This CDR3 is built from 15 residues. Trimming at V came to 3 bases and at J to 10 bases, leaving 7 bases not matched to a gene. This clone appeared a single time.

This clonotype was sampled from a man in his sixties with acute or convalescent COVID-19. The specimen was peripheral blood. The V call is TRBV18, the J call TRBJ1-6; TRBD1 agrees at 9 bases. For the CDR3, the DNA is TGTGCCAGCTCACCCTCCGGGACAGGGAACTCACCCCTCCACTTT. This sequence encodes CASSPSGTGNSPLHF.